This T cell receptor (beta chain) derives from a study of blood T cell repertoires in COVID-19. Original processing methods: Cell counts per sample came from amplifying reference gene primers. Sequenced by immunoSEQ multiplex PCR; TCRdb stores in-frame clones only, minus some. The V and J calls and clone size are taken from that table; D and trimming were inferred from the DNA. Among a few hundred thousand clones listed, over 75% were seen once. Material: PBMCs or T cells enriched from blood (not recorded which). The TCR comes from a man in his thirties or forties who had recovered from COVID-19.

The chain's CDR3 is CASSILPTARNEKLFF. The CDR3, as DNA: TGCGCCAGCAGCATATTGCCGACAGCACGTAATGAAAAACTGTTTTTT. V is TRBV5-1 and J is TRBJ1-4, with D possibly matching TRBD1 (5 bases). Trimming left V 4 bases short and J 4 bases short, with 17 bases between. The V gene's germline CDR1 is SGHRS and CDR2 YFSETQ. The CDR3 is 16 amino acids.